The clone carrying this T cell receptor beta chain has ten or more counts. MiXCR was run by TCRdb on the 5' RACE reads, yielding one entry per CDR3 protein. The sample yields tens of thousands of distinct CDR3 sequences, roughly an eighth seen once. The data are from a study of neurological immune-mediated disorders. CDR3 length: 13 residues. Germline assignment: CDR1 LNHDA and CDR2 SQIVND (reference sequence). The trim removed 3 bases at V and 8 bases at J, leaving 4 bases unmatched. The chain has TRBV19 and TRBJ1-2, with 9 bases that match TRBD1. The sequence came from a woman between 55 and 75 years old with HTLV-1-associated myelopathy (HAM/TSP). Sequencing was done on a sample of PBMCs. The CDR3 DNA reads as TGTGCCAGTAGTATGGGACAGGGTCTGGGCTACACCTTC. This codes for CASSMGQGLGYTF. The full variable domain, completed using reference TRBV19 and TRBJ1-2, is DGGITQSPKYLFRKEGQNVTLSCEQNLNHDAMYWYRQDPGQGLRLIYYSQIVNDFQKGDIAEGYSVSREKKESFPLTVTSAQKNPTAFYLCASSMGQGLGYTFGSGTRLTVV.